This TCR beta chain was observed in a study of blood T cell repertoires in COVID-19. The ends were cut back, 2 bases at V and 6 bases at J, with 13 bases in the middle. This CDR3 spans 14 amino acids. Germline V gene data show CDR1 as MNHNS and CDR2 as SASEGT. The repertoire was sequenced with immunoSEQ multiplex PCR; TCRdb's copy has only in-frame clones and lacks some. The sample carries approximately 100,000 clones, roughly 92% recorded once. Sequenced material: peripheral blood. The genes are TRBV6-1 and TRBJ1-1; D gene unclear. The sequence derives from a man aged 65 to 79 with acute or convalescent COVID-19. CDR3 nucleotides: TGTGCCAGCAGTGAACTCATGGGAGTATCTGAAGCTTTCTTT. Residues: CASSELMGVSEAFF.